The rows below give T cell receptor beta chains drawn from one sample of a study of T cells after yellow fever vaccination. TCRdb used MiXCR to reprocess the 5' RACE reads, holding one entry per CDR3 protein. The repertoire holds approximately 180,000 distinct CDR3 sequences, with 6.2% as singletons. The sequenced sample was CD4+ T cells sorted from PBMCs, obtained on the day of the first yellow fever vaccination. Receptors originate from a man between 18 and 35 years old who received the YFV17D yellow fever vaccine. Each CDR3 is given with its conserved first and last residue. Fields, in order: J gene, clone size, D gene, V gene, CDR3 DNA, CDR3 protein. D genes are given only for firm matches. Rows give clone size only sometimes, using once, few, many, or a class for an expanded clone.

>TRBJ2-7|-|TRBD1|TRBV5-1
TGCGCCAGCAGCTTGGCCCTACAGGGGGCCAACGAGCAGTACTTC
CASSLALQGANEQYF
>TRBJ2-5|many|-|TRBV7-6
TGTGCCAGCAGCCAGATGGAGACCCAGTACTTC
CASSQMETQYF
>TRBJ1-2|few|-|TRBV12-3/TRBV12-4
TGTGCCAGCAGTCCGCTTAGGTTCTATGGCTACACCTTC
CASSPLRFYGYTF
>TRBJ2-2|-|TRBD1|TRBV12-3/TRBV12-4
TGTGCCAGCAGTTTAGCACAGGGGGCCGGGGAGCTGTTTTTT
CASSLAQGAGELFF
>TRBJ1-1|-|-|TRBV4-3
TGCGCCAGCAGCAGCCACGGTGCGAACACTGAAGCTTTCTTT
CASSSHGANTEAFF
>TRBJ1-5|few|-|TRBV6-2/TRBV6-3
TGTGCCACACGGAACTTGGGGGCGAAGGAACGGAATCAGCCCCAGCATTTT
CATRNLGAKERNQPQHF
>TRBJ2-1|many|TRBD2|TRBV4-1
TGCGCCAGCAGCCACGGGACTAGCGGGGTGCATGAGCAGTTCTTC
CASSHGTSGVHEQFF
>TRBJ1-2|many|-|TRBV5-1
TGCGCCAGCAGCTTGGATAGTGGACCAGATGGCTACACCTTC
CASSLDSGPDGYTF
>TRBJ2-3|-|TRBD1|TRBV20-1
TGCAGTGCTAGAGCCCGAAGGGCCGACAGGGCGGACACAGATACGCGGTATTTT
CSARARRADRADTDTRYF
>TRBJ2-2|few|TRBD1|TRBV6-5
TGTGCCAGCAGCTCCCGGGCGGGACAGGTGGTACTAGCCGGGGAGCTGTTTTTT
CASSSRAGQVVLAGELFF
>TRBJ2-3|-|TRBD2|TRBV7-2
TGTGCCAGCAGACCCCGGGGGGCAGATACGCAGTATTTT
CASRPRGADTQYF
>TRBJ2-3|-|TRBD2|TRBV14
TGTGCCAGCAGCCAATTCACGTCAGCGGGGGGGCGCACAGATACGCAGTATTTT
CASSQFTSAGGRTDTQYF
>TRBJ1-6|many|TRBD1|TRBV7-3
TGTGCCAGCAGCATGATCCCCGGGACAGGGGGCTCACCCCTCCACTTT
CASSMIPGTGGSPLHF
>TRBJ1-5|-|-|TRBV2
TGTGCCAGCACCCGGGGGGGTCCGGGCAATCAGCCCCAGCATTTT
CASTRGGPGNQPQHF
>TRBJ2-5|-|TRBD2|TRBV7-7
TGTGCTAGCAGCCGACTAGCGGGGGCACGGGAGACCCAGTACTTC
CASSRLAGARETQYF
>TRBJ2-5|few|-|TRBV5-8
TGTGCCAGCAGCCCGGGGGACCAGGTGGAGACCCAGTACTTC
CASSPGDQVETQYF
>TRBJ2-1|few|-|TRBV3-1
TGTGCCAGCAGCCAAGACGCGTCGGCCTACAATGAGCAGTTCTTC
CASSQDASAYNEQFF
>TRBJ1-2|-|-|TRBV7-6
TGTGCCAGCAGCGATTATACCAGGGTGGGCTACACCTTC
CASSDYTRVGYTF
>TRBJ2-5|many|TRBD2|TRBV10-3
TGTGCCATCAGTGATCACTACCCTAGCGGGGGGGAACAGACCCAGTACTTC
CAISDHYPSGGEQTQYF
>TRBJ1-2|many|-|TRBV7-3
TGTGCCAGCAGACGGGGCTTAGACTATGGCTACACCTTC
CASRRGLDYGYTF